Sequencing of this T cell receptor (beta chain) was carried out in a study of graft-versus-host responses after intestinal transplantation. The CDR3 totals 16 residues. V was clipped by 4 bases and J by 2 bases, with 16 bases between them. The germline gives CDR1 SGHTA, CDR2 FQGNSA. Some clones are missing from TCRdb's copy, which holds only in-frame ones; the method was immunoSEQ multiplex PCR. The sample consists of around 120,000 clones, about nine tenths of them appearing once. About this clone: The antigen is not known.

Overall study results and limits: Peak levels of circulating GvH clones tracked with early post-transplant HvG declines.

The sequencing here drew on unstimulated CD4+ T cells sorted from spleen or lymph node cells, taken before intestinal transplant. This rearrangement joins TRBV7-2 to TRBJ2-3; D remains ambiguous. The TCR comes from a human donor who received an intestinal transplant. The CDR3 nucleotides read TGTGCCAGCAGCTCAGCTCACAGTGTGGTCACAGATACGCAGTATTTT. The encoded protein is CASSSAHSVVTDTQYF.